A single TCR beta chain is shown here with its context. This clonotype is medium-sized (0.01 to 0.1%) by frequency; its count is not recorded. Which antigen it targets is not known. The instrument was a NextSeq 550. The Human TCR Profiling Kit (MiLaboratory) was used to make UMI-labeled 5' RACE TRB cDNA libraries. The full amount of extracted RNA was used for cDNA synthesis, and the full amount of resulting cDNA was used for PCR amplification. Libraries were prepared in parallel with an identical number of PCR cycles. On the authors' methods: About 53,000 +/- 9,400 unique UMI-labeled TRB cDNA molecules per library were extracted with MIGEC and MiXCR, with at least two reads per UMI required. On average, each library contained approximately 40,000 +/- 10,000 functional in-frame TRB CDR3 nucleotide clonotypes without stop codons. After each sample was downsampled to 5000 UMI-labeled TRB molecules, VDJtools was used to calculate diversity metrics such as normalized Shannon-Wiener and Chao1. For the central five CDR3 residues, VDJtools calculated physicochemical properties weighted by clonotype size, namely interaction energy, strength, volume and Kidera factor 4. TCRdb reprocessed the reads and lists each CDR3 protein sequence as a single entry, with no DNA. It is TCRdb's table, rather than the study itself, that gives the V and J calls and clone size. The table for this sample shows 6,500 to 8,000 distinct CDR3 sequences. Roughly 1.2% of the sample comes from the top ten.

For every CD8+ T cell subset, approximately 300,000 cells were flow-sorted straight into RLT lysis buffer, and each subset was sorted in triplicate. Naive CD8+ T cells were defined stringently as CD45RO-CCR7+CD27+CD95- to exclude memory contaminants. Peripheral blood mononuclear cells were isolated from buffy coats using standard density gradient centrifugation. Naive CXCR3-negative and CXCR3-positive CD8+ T cells were flow-sorted on a FACSAria III. Total RNA was extracted from sorted cells using an RNeasy Mini Kit. These data originate in a study of CXCR3-negative and CXCR3-positive naive CD8 T cells (dated by TCRdb to about 2019). For the study in its entirety: Some 130 million TRB reads were obtained in total, roughly 1.5 +/- 0.3 million reads per library. The TRBV-TRBJ cluster analysis covered naive subsets from 5 or 6 donors and memory cells from 3 donors. Diversity and physicochemical repertoire analyses covered around 10 donors pooled from two independent experiments. The paper as a whole reports these results and caveats: Because surface CD5, which is linked to self-reactivity in mice, was comparable between the naive subsets, TCR interaction strength was also inferred from TRB CDR3 physicochemical properties. Similar TRBV-TRBJ usage was shown by naive CXCR3-negative and CXCR3-positive cells from the same donor, whereas distinct patterns were shown by memory cells. Because CXCR3 expression was partially decreased after cryopreservation, freshly isolated PBMCs were used for most assays. Compared with CXCR3-negative naive cells, CXCR3-positive naive cells had TRB CDR3s with higher hydrophobicity (lower Kidera factor 4), lower energy, and higher strength and volume indices. Comparably high repertoire diversity was found in both naive subsets, whereas much lower repertoire diversity was found in memory CD8+ T cells.

For CDR1 and CDR2, the germline V gene (reference sequence) lists PRHDT and FYEKMQ. From the cysteine up to the phenylalanine, the CDR3 has a length of 14 residues. Nucleotide data are not available. The sequenced sample consisted of naive CXCR3- CD8+ T cells from blood. Taken with the paper, the label for cell subset or site translates to: CD45RO-CCR7+CD27+CD95- naive CD8+ T cells lacking CXCR3 (TNR3-). This sequence was found in a human donor in good health. Some clones in this sample may be carry-over from other donors' samples. The chain couples TRBV13 to TRBJ1-1; as DNA is missing, the TRBD1 call by TCRdb cannot be tested. The CDR3 has the sequence CASSLGQVNTEAFF. Reference TRBV13 and TRBJ1-1 proteins supply the regions before and after the CDR3; the full variable domain is: AAGVIQSPRHLIKEKRETATLKCYPIPRHDTVYWYQQGPGQDPQFLISFYEKMQSDKGSIPDRFSAQQFSDYHSELNMSSLELGDSALYFCASSLGQVNTEAFFGQGTRLTVV.